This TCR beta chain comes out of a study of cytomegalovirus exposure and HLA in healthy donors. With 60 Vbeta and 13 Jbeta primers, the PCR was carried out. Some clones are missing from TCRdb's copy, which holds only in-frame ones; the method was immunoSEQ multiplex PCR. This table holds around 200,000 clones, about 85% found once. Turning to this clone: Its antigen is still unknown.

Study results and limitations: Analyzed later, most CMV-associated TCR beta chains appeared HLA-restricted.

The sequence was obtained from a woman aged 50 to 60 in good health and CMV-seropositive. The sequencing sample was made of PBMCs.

This CDR3 reads CASSLGGAEVYEQYF. For the CDR3, the DNA is TGCGCCAGCAGTTTAGGGGGGGCAGAGGTCTACGAGCAGTACTTC. V is TRBV4-1 and J is TRBJ2-7; perhaps TRBD2 as D (7 bases). CDR1 and CDR2 from the germline V gene are MGHRA and YSYEKL. The CDR3 contains 15 residues. V was cut by 6 bases and J by 3 bases, with 18 bases left in between.